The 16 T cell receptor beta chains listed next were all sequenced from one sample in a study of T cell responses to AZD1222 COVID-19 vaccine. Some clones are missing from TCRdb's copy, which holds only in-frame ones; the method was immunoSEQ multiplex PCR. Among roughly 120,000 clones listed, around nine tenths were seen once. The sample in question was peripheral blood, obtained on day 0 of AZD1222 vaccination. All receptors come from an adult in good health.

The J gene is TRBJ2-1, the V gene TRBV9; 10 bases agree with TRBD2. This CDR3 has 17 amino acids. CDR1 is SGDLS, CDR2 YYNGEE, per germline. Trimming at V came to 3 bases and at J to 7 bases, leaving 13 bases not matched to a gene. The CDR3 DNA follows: TGTGCCAGCAGCGCGCCCTCGGGAGCGGGAGGGTGGAATGAGCAGTTCTTC. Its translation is CASSAPSGAGGWNEQFF.

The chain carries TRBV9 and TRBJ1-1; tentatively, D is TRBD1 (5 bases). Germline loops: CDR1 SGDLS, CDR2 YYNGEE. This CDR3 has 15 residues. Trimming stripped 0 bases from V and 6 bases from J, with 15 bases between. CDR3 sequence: CASSVGSQGGAEAFF. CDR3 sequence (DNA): TGTGCCAGCAGCGTAGGGTCCCAGGGAGGCGCTGAAGCTTTCTTT.

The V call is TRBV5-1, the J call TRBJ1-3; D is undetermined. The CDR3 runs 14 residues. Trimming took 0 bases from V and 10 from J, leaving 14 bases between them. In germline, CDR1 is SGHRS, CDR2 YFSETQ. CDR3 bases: TGCGCCAGCAGCTTGGGTACTGAACGGGGAACCATATATTTT. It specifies CASSLGTERGTIYF.

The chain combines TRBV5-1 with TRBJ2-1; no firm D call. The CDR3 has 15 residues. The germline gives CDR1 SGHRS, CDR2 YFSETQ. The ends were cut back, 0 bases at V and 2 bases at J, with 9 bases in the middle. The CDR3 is CASSLAAGPYNEQFF. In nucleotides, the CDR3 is TGCGCCAGCAGCTTGGCGGCAGGACCCTACAATGAGCAGTTCTTC.

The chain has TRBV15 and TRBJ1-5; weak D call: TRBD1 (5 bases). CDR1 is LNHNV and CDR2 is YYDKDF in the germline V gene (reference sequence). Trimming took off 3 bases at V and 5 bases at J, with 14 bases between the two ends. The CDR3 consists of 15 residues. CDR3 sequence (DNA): TGTGCCACCAGCAGGACTCAGGGCAGGGATCAGCCCCAGCATTTT. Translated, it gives CATSRTQGRDQPQHF.

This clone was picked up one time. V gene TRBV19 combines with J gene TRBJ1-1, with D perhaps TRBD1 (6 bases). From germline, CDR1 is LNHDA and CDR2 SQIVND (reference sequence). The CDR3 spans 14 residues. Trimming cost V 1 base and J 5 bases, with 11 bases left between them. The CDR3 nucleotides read TGTGCCAGTAGTATAGGGGGGCTAAGGACTGAAGCTTTCTTT. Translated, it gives CASSIGGLRTEAFF.

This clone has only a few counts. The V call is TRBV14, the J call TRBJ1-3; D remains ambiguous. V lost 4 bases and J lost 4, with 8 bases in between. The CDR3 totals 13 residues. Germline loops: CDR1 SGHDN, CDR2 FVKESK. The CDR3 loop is CASSLFGGNTIYF. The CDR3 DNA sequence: TGTGCCAGCAGCCTATTCGGGGGAAACACCATATATTTT.

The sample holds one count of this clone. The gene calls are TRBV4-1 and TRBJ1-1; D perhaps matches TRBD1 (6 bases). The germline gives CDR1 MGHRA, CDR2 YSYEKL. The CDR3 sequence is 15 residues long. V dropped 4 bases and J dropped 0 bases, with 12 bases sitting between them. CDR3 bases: TGCGCCAGCAGCCCCCGGGACACGCTGAACACTGAAGCTTTCTTT. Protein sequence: CASSPRDTLNTEAFF.

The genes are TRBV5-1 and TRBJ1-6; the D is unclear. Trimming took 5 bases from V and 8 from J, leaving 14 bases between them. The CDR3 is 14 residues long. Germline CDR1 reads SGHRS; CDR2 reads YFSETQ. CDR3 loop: CASRAGGSDSPLHF. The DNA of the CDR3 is TGCGCCAGCAGAGCTGGAGGGTCGGATTCACCCCTCCACTTT.

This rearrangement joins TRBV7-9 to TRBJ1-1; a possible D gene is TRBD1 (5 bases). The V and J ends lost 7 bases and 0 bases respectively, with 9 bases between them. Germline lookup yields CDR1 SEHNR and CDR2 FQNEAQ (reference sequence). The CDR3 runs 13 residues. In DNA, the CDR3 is TGTGCCAGCAATGGGGGTTTGAACACTGAAGCTTTCTTT. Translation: CASNGGLNTEAFF.

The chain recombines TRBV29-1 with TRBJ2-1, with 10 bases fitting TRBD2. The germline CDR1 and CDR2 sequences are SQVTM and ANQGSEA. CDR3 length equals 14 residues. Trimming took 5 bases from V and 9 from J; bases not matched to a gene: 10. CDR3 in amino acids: CSVRSSGGFSEQFF. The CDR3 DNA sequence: TGCAGCGTTAGGTCTAGCGGGGGTTTTAGTGAGCAGTTCTTC.

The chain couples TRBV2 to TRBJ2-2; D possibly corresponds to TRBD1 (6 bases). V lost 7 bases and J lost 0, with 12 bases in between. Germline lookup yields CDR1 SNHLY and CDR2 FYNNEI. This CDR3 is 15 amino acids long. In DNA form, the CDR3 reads TGTGCCAGCACCCGGCACAGGGCGAACACCGGGGAGCTGTTTTTT. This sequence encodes CASTRHRANTGELFF. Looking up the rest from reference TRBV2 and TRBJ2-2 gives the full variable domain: EPEVTQTPSHQVTQMGQEVILRCVPISNHLYFYWYRQILGQKVEFLVSFYNNEISEKSEIFDDQFSVERPDGSNFTLKIRSTKLEDSAMYFCASTRHRANTGELFFGEGSRLTVL.

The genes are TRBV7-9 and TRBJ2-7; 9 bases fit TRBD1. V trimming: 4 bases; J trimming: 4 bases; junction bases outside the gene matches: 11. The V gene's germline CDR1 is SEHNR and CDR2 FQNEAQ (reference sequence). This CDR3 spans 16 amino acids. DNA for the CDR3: TGTGCCAGCAGCTCATCCGGGACAGGGCTGGGGTACGAGCAGTACTTC. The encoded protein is CASSSSGTGLGYEQYF.

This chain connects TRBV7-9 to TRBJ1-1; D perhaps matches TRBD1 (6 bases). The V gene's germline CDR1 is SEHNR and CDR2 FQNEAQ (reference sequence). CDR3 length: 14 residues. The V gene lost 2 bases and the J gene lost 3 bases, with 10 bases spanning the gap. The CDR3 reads CASSLHRVDTEAFF. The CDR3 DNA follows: TGTGCCAGCAGCTTACACAGGGTTGACACTGAAGCTTTCTTT.

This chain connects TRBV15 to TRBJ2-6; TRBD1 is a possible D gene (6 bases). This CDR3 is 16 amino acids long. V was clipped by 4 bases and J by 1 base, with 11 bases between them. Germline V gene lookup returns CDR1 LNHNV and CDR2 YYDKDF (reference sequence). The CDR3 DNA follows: TGTGCCACCAGCATAAGAACAGGGTCTGGGGCCAACGTCCTGACTTTC. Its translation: CATSIRTGSGANVLTF.

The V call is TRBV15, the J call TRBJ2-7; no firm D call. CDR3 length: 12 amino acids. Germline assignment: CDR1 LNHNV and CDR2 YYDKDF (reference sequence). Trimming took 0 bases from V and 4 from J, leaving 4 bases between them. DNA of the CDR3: TGTGCCACCAGCAGAGACGGGTACGAGCAGTACTTC. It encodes CATSRDGYEQYF.